The sequence of this TCR beta chain was determined in a study of cytomegalovirus exposure and HLA in healthy donors. Comment on this clone: Its target is unknown.

V lost 8 bases, J lost 1 base, and 9 bases stayed unmatched. This CDR3 has 15 amino acids. CDR1 is MNHNY, CDR2 SVGAGI, per germline (reference sequence). Overall study findings and caveats: Researchers reported from a later analysis that most CMV-associated TCR beta chains appeared HLA-restricted. A later analysis revealed that TCR association rates differed between HLA loci, peaking at DRB1 and bottoming out at HLA-C.

Researchers ran the PCR with 60 Vbeta and 13 Jbeta primers. The repertoire was sequenced with immunoSEQ multiplex PCR; TCRdb's copy has only in-frame clones and lacks some. Of fewer than 150,000 clones detected, approximately 80% appear once; the ten largest clones hold approximately 5.1%. Material for sequencing was PBMCs. J is TRBJ2-3 and V is TRBV6-6, with 7 bases lining up with TRBD2. The clonotype originates from a male donor in good health and CMV-seronegative. The CDR3 is CASSQVRGGTDTQYF. The CDR3 DNA sequence: TGTGCCAGCTCCCAGGTCCGGGGGGGCACAGATACGCAGTATTTT.